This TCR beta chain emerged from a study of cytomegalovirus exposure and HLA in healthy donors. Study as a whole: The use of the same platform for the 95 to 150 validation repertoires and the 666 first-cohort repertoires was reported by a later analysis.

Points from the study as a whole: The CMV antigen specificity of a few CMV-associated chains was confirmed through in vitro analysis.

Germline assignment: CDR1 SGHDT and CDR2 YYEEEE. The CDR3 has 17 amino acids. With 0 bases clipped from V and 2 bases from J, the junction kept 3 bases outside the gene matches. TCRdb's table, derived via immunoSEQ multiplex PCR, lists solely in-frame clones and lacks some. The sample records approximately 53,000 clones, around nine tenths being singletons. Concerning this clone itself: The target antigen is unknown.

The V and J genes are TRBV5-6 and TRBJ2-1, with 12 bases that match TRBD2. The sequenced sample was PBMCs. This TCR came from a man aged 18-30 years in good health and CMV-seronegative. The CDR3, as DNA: TGTGCCAGCAGCTTGGGATGGACTAGCGGGACCTACAATGAGCAGTTCTTC. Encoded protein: CASSLGWTSGTYNEQFF.